The text below deals with one T cell receptor beta chain. This entry comes from a study of blood T cell repertoires in COVID-19. Followed longitudinally, the Seattle patients had been enrolled during active infection. Authors' processing steps: By means of reference gene primer amplification, nucleated cell counts were estimated. Sequenced by immunoSEQ multiplex PCR; TCRdb stores in-frame clones only, minus some. That table supplies the V and J calls and clone size; D and trimming were determined from the DNA. Of almost 200,000 clones in the sample, about 82% are singletons; the top ten hold about 0.91%. CDR1 is SQVTM, CDR2 ANQGSEA, per germline. The CDR3 consists of 13 residues. With 3 bases clipped from V and 4 bases from J, the junction kept 4 bases outside the gene matches.

The specimen sequenced was peripheral blood. This clonotype originated in a man in his 60s with COVID-19, enrolled during active disease. The gene calls are TRBV29-1 and TRBJ1-1; TRBD1 matches 8 bases. DNA for the CDR3: TGCAGCGTTGACAGGGGGCGAATCACTGAAGCTTTCTTT. This codes for CSVDRGRITEAFF.